This T cell receptor (beta chain) was sequenced in a study of blood T cell repertoires in COVID-19. Across the whole study: COVID-19 samples from acute and convalescent phases originated in the United States, Italy and Spain.

This CDR3 is 16 amino acids long. The germline V gene has CDR1 SNHLY and CDR2 FYNNEI. Trimming at V came to 7 bases and at J to 4 bases, leaving 8 bases not matched to a gene. Measured with immunoSEQ multiplex PCR; TCRdb has only the in-frame clones, and not every one. This repertoire shows about 200,000 clones, more than 65% found once; its top ten account for less than 8.5%. The sequenced sample was PBMCs or T cells enriched from blood (not recorded which). The sequence was obtained from a man aged 35 to 55 who had recovered from COVID-19. V gene TRBV2 combines with J gene TRBJ2-5; 14 positions match TRBD2. In nucleotides, the CDR3 is TGTGCCAGCAACCCCGGGACTAGCGGGGGAGGAGAGACCCAGTACTTC. Residues: CASNPGTSGGGETQYF.